The 20 T cell receptor beta chains listed next were all sequenced from one sample in a study of T cell changes during pregnancy in multiple sclerosis. Data came from immunoSEQ multiplex PCR; TCRdb stores just in-frame clones and leaves some out. This table has more than 60,000 clones, about 91% appearing once. The sample here was CD4+ T cells from peripheral blood mononuclear cells, taken in the third trimester of pregnancy. The origin of the receptors is a female donor in good health, enrolled as a control in a pregnancy study.

J is TRBJ1-4 and V is TRBV2; a weak D match, TRBD1 (5 bases). Germline V lookup: CDR1 SNHLY, CDR2 FYNNEI. The CDR3 has 13 residues. Trimming pared 8 bases from V and 5 bases from J, leaving 12 bases between. Written as DNA, the CDR3 is TGTGCCAGCGGGGGGGAGGGGAATGAAAAACTGTTTTTT. Its translation: CASGGEGNEKLFF.

The V gene is TRBV7-8, the J gene TRBJ1-1; 7 nucleotides match TRBD1. In germline, CDR1 is SGHVS, CDR2 FQNEAQ. The CDR3 consists of 15 residues. V shed 4 bases and J 9 bases; nucleotides not matched to a gene: 14. Here the CDR3 reads CASSSRGDRASKAFF. The CDR3 DNA follows: TGTGCCAGCAGCTCCAGGGGAGACAGGGCTTCTAAAGCTTTCTTT.

V usage is TRBV5-1 and J usage is TRBJ1-1, with 9 nucleotides matching TRBD1. Germline trimming cut 0 bases from V and 3 bases from J; bases unmatched to any gene: 6. Germline CDR1 is SGHRS and CDR2 is YFSETQ. CDR3 length: 16 amino acids. The CDR3 reads CASSLARTGAHTEAFF. CDR3 sequence (DNA): TGCGCCAGCAGCTTGGCCAGGACAGGGGCGCACACTGAAGCTTTCTTT.

The chain has TRBV6-5 and TRBJ1-1, with a possible D match to TRBD1 (6 bases). The V and J ends lost 5 bases and 5 bases respectively, with 18 bases between them. This CDR3 contains 15 residues. The V gene's germline CDR1 is MNHEY and CDR2 SVGAGI. The CDR3 loop reads CASSPPTGGRTEAFF. CDR3 coding DNA: TGTGCCAGCAGTCCTCCGACAGGTGGCAGAACTGAAGCTTTCTTT.

The chain employs TRBV7-3 and TRBJ2-1; the match to TRBD2 covers 9 bases. CDR3 length: 16 amino acids. J lost 8 bases, V lost 5 bases, and 13 bases had no gene match. Germline V gene sequence: CDR1 SGHTA, CDR2 FQGTGA. This CDR3 reads CASSRGLAPFSDEQFF. The CDR3, as DNA: TGTGCCAGCAGCCGGGGACTAGCTCCTTTTTCAGATGAGCAGTTCTTC.

This clone was seen more than once but under ten times. J is TRBJ1-1 and V is TRBV19, with 7 bases aligning to TRBD1. Trimming removed 4 bases from V and 1 base from J; junction bases left unmatched: 6. The CDR3 totals 15 residues. CDR1 LNHDA and CDR2 SQIVND come from the germline V gene (reference sequence). The CDR3 reads CASSTSWTGNTEAFF. CDR3 in DNA: TGTGCCAGTAGTACCTCATGGACAGGGAACACTGAAGCTTTCTTT.

The gene calls are TRBV5-1 and TRBJ2-7; a weak D match, TRBD1 (6 bases). Germline V gene data show CDR1 as SGHRS and CDR2 as YFSETQ. The CDR3 covers 14 residues. Trimming took 0 bases from V and 2 from J, leaving 9 bases between them. CDR3 DNA: TGCGCCAGCAGCTTGGGTCAGGGGCCCTACGAGCAGTACTTC. It is translated as CASSLGQGPYEQYF. Based on the CDR3 plus reference TRBV5-1 and TRBJ2-7, the full variable domain is KAGVTQTPRYLIKTRGQQVTLSCSPISGHRSVSWYQQTPGQGLQFLFEYFSETQRNKGNFPGRFSGRQFSNSRSEMNVSTLELGDSALYLCASSLGQGPYEQYFGPGTRLTVT.

The chain carries TRBV7-2 and TRBJ2-1; tentatively, D is TRBD2 (7 bases). Germline V gives CDR1 SGHTA, CDR2 FQGNSA. The V gene lost 3 bases and the J gene lost 5 bases, with 11 bases spanning the gap. The CDR3 spans 14 residues. CDR3 bases: TGTGCCAGCAGCTTCCAGCGGGACAACAATGAGCAGTTCTTC. It yields the protein CASSFQRDNNEQFF.

V is TRBV6-5 and J is TRBJ1-3; 7 nucleotides agree with TRBD1. This CDR3 has 15 residues. Losses at the gene ends were 7 bases for V and 2 bases for J; bases not matched to a gene: 8. Germline V gene sequence: CDR1 MNHEY, CDR2 SVGAGI. The CDR3 nucleotides read TGTGCCAGCACTTCGGCAGGGGGGCCTGGAAACACCATATATTTT. Residues: CASTSAGGPGNTIYF.

V gene TRBV15 combines with J gene TRBJ2-7; 9 positions agree with TRBD1. Per germline, CDR1 LNHNV and CDR2 YYDKDF (reference sequence). The trim removed 5 bases at V and 3 bases at J, leaving 5 bases unmatched. The CDR3 contains 14 residues. Here the CDR3 DNA reads TGTGCCACCAGCCTGGGACAGGGTCTCTACGAGCAGTACTTC. Its translation is CATSLGQGLYEQYF.

The chain has TRBV9 and TRBJ2-3; D perhaps matches TRBD2 (5 bases). Germline assignment: CDR1 SGDLS and CDR2 YYNGEE. This CDR3 has 13 residues. Trimming pared 1 base from V and 3 bases from J, leaving 6 bases between. CDR3 amino acids: CASSVRGTDTQYF. CDR3 in DNA: TGTGCCAGCAGCGTACGGGGTACAGATACGCAGTATTTT.

The chain couples TRBV11-3 to TRBJ1-1; 8 nucleotides align to TRBD1. This CDR3 spans 17 amino acids. Trimming took 4 bases from V and 0 from J; bases not matched to a gene: 10. Per germline, CDR1 SGHNT and CDR2 YENEEA. The CDR3 sequence: CASSSSHGTGLNTEAFF. CDR3 DNA: TGTGCCAGCAGCTCCTCTCATGGGACAGGCCTGAACACTGAAGCTTTCTTT.

The chain combines TRBV6-5 with TRBJ1-2, with 10 bases matching TRBD1. The CDR3 is 15 residues long. In germline, CDR1 is MNHEY, CDR2 SVGAGI. The V segment lost 5 bases and the J segment 6 bases; nucleotides outside the gene matches: 9. The CDR3 sequence: CASSGRDRGFHGYTF. The CDR3 DNA reads as TGTGCCAGCAGTGGACGGGACAGGGGATTTCATGGCTACACCTTC.

V usage is TRBV9 and J usage is TRBJ2-5; TRBD2 agrees at 12 bases. Trimming cost V 0 bases and J 5 bases; bases outside gene matches: 8. Germline assignment: CDR1 SGDLS and CDR2 YYNGEE. CDR3 length: 17 amino acids. CDR3 residues: CASSVAPSGGARETQYF. The CDR3 nucleotides read TGTGCCAGCAGCGTAGCTCCTAGCGGGGGGGCACGGGAGACCCAGTACTTC.

The rearrangement joins TRBV30 to TRBJ2-2; TRBD1 agrees at 7 bases. V shed 7 bases and J 3 bases; nucleotides not matched to a gene: 5. Germline CDR1 and CDR2: GTSNPN and SVGIG (reference sequence). This CDR3 has 13 amino acids. The CDR3 loop is CALRGRDTGELFF. CDR3 DNA: TGTGCCTTAAGGGGGCGCGACACCGGGGAGCTGTTTTTT. Complete variable domain (other parts from reference TRBV30 and TRBJ2-2): SQTIHQWPATLVQPVGSPLSLECTVEGTSNPNLYWYRQAAGRGLQLLFYSVGIGQISSEVPQNLSASRPQDRQFILSSKKLLLSDSGFYLCALRGRDTGELFFGEGSRLTVL.

The V and J genes are TRBV6-5 and TRBJ1-4; D is unclear. The CDR3 has 13 amino acids. V lost 7 bases to trimming and J lost 0 bases, with 6 bases between them. Per germline, CDR1 MNHEY and CDR2 SVGAGI. CDR3 nucleotide sequence: TGTGCCAGCACGAGGGCAACTAATGAAAAACTGTTTTTT. Translation gives CASTRATNEKLFF.

V gene TRBV2 combines with J gene TRBJ1-5; D not certain. The germline V and J ends were trimmed by 6 bases and 8 bases, with 8 bases remaining between them. This CDR3 has 11 residues. Germline loops: CDR1 SNHLY, CDR2 FYNNEI. CDR3 amino acids: CASSVGEPQHF. CDR3 in DNA: TGTGCCAGCAGCGTTGGAGAGCCCCAGCATTTT.

The chain couples TRBV12-5 to TRBJ1-1; TRBD1 might be the D (5 bases). Between the trimmed V and J ends, which lost 0 bases and 3 bases, there was a span of 14 bases. The CDR3 is 16 amino acids. Germline values: CDR1 LGHNT, CDR2 FRNRAP. The chain's CDR3 is CASGLVPPGSDTEAFF. The DNA for the CDR3 is TGTGCTAGTGGTTTGGTACCACCAGGGTCAGACACTGAAGCTTTCTTT.

This sequence joins TRBV4-3 and TRBJ1-1, with 8 bases matching TRBD1. CDR3 length: 16 residues. CDR1 is LGHNA and CDR2 is YSLEER in the germline V gene. V lost 1 base and J lost 1; bases outside the gene matches: 5. The CDR3 nucleotides read TGCGCCAGCAGCCAAGGAAACAGGGGGACGAACACTGAAGCTTTCTTT. Protein sequence: CASSQGNRGTNTEAFF.

The rearrangement links TRBV27 to TRBJ1-5; a weak D match, TRBD1 (5 bases). Germline values: CDR1 MNHEY, CDR2 SMNVEV (reference sequence). The germline V and J ends were trimmed by 4 bases and 4 bases, with 17 bases remaining between them. The CDR3 extends over 16 amino acids. CDR3 loop: CASSSLSTGANQPQHF. CDR3 coding DNA: TGTGCCAGCAGTTCCCTCTCCACAGGAGCGAATCAGCCCCAGCATTTT.